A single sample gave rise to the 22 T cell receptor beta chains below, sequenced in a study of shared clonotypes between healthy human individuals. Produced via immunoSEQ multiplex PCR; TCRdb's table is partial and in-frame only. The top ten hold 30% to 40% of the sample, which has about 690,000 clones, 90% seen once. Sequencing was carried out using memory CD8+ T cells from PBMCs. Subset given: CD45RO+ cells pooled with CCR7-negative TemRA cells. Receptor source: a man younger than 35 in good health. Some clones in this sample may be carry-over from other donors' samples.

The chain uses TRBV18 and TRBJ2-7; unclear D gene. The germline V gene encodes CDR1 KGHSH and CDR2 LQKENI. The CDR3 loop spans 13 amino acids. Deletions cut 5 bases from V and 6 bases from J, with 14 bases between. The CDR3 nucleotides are TGTGCCAGCTCATCGCCCGGGTCGGGCGAGCAGTACTTC. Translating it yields CASSSPGSGEQYF.

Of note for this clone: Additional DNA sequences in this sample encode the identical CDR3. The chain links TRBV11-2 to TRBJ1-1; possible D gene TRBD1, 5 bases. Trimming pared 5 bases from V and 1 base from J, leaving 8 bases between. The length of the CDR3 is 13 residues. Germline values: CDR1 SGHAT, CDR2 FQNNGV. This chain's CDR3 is CASSHRSNTEAFF. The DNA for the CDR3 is TGTGCCAGCAGCCACAGGTCGAACACTGAAGCTTTCTTT.

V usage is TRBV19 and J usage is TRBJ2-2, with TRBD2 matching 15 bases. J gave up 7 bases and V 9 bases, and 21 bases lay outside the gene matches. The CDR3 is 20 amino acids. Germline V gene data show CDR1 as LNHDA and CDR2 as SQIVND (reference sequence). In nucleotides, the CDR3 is TGTGCCAGAGACGTACCCGGGACTAGCGGGAGGAGGGGAGCGTGCGGGGAGCTGTTTTTT. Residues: CARDVPGTSGRRGACGELFF.

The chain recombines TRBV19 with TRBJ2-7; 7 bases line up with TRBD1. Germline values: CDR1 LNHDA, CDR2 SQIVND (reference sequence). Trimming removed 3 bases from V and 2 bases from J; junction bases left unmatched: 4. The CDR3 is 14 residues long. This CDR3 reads CASSIRDSTYEQYF. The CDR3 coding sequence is TGTGCCAGTAGTATCCGGGACAGTACCTACGAGCAGTACTTC.

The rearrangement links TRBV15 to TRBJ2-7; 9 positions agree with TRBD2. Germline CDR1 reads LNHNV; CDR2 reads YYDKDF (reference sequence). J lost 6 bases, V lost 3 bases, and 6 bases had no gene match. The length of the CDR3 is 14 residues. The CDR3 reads CATSSLAGIGEQYF. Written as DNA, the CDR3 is TGTGCCACCAGCAGTCTAGCGGGGATTGGCGAGCAGTACTTC. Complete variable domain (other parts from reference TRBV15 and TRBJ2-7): DAMVIQNPRYQVTQFGKPVTLSCSQTLNHNVMYWYQQKSSQAPKLLFHYYDKDFNNEADTPDNFQSRRPNTSFCFLDIRSPGLGDTAMYLCATSSLAGIGEQYFGPGTRLTVT.

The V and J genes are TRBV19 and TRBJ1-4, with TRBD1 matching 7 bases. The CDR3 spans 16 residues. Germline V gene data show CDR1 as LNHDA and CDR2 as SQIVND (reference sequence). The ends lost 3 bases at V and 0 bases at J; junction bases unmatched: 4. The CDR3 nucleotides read TGTGCCAGTAGTATTGACAGGGAGGCAACTAATGAAAAACTGTTTTTT. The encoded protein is CASSIDREATNEKLFF.

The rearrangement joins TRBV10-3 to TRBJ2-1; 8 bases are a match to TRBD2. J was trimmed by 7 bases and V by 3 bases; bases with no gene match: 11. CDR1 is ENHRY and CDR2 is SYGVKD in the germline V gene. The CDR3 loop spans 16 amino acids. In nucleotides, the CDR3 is TGTGCCATCAGTGATACTAGCGGACGCGTCGGAAATGAGCAGTTCTTC. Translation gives CAISDTSGRVGNEQFF.

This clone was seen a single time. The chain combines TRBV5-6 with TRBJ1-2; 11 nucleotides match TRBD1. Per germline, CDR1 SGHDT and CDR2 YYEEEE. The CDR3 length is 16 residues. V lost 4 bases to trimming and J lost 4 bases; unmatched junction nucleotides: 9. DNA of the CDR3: TGTGCCAGCAGCCCTTGGACAGGGGGCTTTTTCTATGGCTACACCTTC. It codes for CASSPWTGGFFYGYTF.

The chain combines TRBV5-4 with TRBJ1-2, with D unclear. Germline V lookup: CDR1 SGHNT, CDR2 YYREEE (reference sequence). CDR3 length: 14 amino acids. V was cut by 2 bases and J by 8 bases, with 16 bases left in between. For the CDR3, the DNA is TGTGCCAGCAGCTTTCCCTTCGGTGCGGAGGGCTACACCTTC. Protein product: CASSFPFGAEGYTF.

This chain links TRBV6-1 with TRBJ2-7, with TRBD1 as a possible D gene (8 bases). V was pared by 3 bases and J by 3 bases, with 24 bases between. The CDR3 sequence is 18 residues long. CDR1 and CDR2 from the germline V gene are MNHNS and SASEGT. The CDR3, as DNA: TGTGCCAGCAGTGACACTAACCTGGGAACAGGGGGGGTCTACGAGCAGTACTTC. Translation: CASSDTNLGTGGVYEQYF.

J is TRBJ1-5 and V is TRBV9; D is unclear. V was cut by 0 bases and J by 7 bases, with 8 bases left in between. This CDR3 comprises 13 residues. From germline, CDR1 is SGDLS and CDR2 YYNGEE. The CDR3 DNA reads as TGTGCCAGCAGCGTAGCGGGTGGGCAGCCCCAGCATTTT. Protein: CASSVAGGQPQHF.

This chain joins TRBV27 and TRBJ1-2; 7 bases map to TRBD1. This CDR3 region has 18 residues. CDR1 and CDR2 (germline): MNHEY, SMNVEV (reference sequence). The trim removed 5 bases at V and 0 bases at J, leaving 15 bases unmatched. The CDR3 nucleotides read TGTGCCAGCAGTCCCCGACAGGGAACCCAAACTCCTAACTATGGCTACACCTTC. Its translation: CASSPRQGTQTPNYGYTF.

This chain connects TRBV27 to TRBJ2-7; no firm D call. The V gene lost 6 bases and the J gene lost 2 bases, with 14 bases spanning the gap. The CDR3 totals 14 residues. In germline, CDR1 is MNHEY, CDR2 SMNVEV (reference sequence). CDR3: CASRPAASTYEQYF. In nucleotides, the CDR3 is TGTGCCAGCAGGCCGGCCGCCAGTACCTACGAGCAGTACTTC.

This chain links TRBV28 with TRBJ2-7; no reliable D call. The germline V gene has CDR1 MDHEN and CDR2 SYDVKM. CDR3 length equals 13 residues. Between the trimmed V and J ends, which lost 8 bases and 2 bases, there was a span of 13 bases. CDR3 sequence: CASQVAGAYEQYF. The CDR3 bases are TGTGCCAGCCAGGTCGCTGGGGCCTACGAGCAGTACTTC.

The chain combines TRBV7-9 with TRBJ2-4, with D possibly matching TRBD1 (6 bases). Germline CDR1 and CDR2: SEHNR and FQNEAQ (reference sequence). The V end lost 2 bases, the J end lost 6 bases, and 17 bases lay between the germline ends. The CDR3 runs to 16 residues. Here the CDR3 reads CASSLSGSGVRNIQYF. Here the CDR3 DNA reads TGTGCCAGCAGCTTAAGTGGGTCAGGGGTTAGAAACATTCAGTACTTC.

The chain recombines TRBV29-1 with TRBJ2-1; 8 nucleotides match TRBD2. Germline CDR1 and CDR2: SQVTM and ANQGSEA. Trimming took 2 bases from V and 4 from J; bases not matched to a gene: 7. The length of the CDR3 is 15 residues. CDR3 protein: CSVEPAGVRYNEQFF. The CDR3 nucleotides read TGCAGCGTTGAACCAGCGGGAGTACGGTACAATGAGCAGTTCTTC.

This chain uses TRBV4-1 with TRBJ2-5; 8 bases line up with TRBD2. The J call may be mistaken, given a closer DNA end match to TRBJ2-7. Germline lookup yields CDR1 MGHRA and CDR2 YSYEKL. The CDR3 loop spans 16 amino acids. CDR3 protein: CASSPSGREGDDEQYF. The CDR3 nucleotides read TGCGCCAGCAGCCCTTCAGGCCGGGAGGGCGACGACGAGCAGTACTTC.

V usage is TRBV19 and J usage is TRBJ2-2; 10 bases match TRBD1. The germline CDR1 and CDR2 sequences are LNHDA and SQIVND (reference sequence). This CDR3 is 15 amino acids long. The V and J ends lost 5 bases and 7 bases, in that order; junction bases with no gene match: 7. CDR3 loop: CASSWDRGGLGELFF. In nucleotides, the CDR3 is TGTGCCAGTAGTTGGGACAGGGGCGGTCTCGGGGAGCTGTTTTTT.

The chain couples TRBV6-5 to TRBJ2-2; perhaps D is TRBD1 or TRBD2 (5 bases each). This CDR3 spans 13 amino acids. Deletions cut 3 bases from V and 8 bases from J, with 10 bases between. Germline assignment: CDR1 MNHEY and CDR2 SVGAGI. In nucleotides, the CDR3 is TGTGCCAGCAGTTATAGGGACGTGGGGGAGCTGTTTTTT. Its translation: CASSYRDVGELFF.

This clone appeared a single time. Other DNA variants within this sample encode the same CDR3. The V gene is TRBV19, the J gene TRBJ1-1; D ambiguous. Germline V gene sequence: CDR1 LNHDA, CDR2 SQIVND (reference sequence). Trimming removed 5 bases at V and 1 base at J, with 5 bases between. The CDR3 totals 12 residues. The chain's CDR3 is CASSQGNTEAFF. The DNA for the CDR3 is TGTGCCAGTAGTCAAGGGAACACTGAAGCTTTCTTT.

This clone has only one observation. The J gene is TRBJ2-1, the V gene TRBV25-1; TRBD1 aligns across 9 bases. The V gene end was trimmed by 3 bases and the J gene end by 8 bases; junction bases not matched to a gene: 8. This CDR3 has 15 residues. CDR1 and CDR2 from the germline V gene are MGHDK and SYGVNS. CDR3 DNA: TGTGCCAGCAGTGACCCGGGACAGGGAAGTGATGAGCAGTTCTTC. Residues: CASSDPGQGSDEQFF.

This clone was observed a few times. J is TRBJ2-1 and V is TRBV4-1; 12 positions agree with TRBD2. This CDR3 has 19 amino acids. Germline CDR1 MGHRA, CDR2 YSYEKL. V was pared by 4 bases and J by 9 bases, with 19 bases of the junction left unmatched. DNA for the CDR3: TGCGCCAGCAGCCCCCCGGATCCTAGCGGGAGGGCCAAGGTGGGTGAGCAGTTCTTC. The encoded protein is CASSPPDPSGRAKVGEQFF.